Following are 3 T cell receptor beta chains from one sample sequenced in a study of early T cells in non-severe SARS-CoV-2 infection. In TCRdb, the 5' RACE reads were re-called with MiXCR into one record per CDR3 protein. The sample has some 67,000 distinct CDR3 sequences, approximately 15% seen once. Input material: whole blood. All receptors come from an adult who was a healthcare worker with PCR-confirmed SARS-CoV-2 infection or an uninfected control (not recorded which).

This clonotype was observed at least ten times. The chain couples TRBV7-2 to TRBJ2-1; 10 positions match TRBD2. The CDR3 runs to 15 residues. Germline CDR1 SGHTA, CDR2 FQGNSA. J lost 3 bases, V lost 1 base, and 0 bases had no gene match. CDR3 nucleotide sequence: TGTGCCAGCAGCTTAGGGACTAGCGGCTACAATGAGCAGTTCTTC. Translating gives CASSLGTSGYNEQFF.

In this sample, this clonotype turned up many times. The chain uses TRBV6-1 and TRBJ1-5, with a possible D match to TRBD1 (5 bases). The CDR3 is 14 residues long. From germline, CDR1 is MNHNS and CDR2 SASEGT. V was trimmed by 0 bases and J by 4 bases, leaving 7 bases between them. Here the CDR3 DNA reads TGTGCCAGCAGTGAAGCGGGGGGAAATCAGCCCCAGCATTTT. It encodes CASSEAGGNQPQHF.

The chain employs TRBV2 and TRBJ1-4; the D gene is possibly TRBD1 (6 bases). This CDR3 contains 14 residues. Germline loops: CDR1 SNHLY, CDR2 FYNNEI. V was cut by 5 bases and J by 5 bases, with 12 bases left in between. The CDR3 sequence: CASSLQGGNEKLFF. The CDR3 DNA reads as TGTGCCAGCAGTCTACAGGGTGGGAATGAAAAACTGTTTTTT.